These T cell receptor beta chains were read from a single sample in a study of blood T cell repertoires in COVID-19. The table came from immunoSEQ multiplex PCR; TCRdb's copy has only in-frame clones and leaves some out. Of approximately 240,000 clones listed, just under 85% are singletons. Sequencing was carried out using peripheral blood. Receptors originate from a man aged 50-59 years with acute or convalescent COVID-19. CDR3s include the opening cysteine and the closing phenylalanine or tryptophan. Each record gives: J gene, V gene, D gene, clone size, CDR3 protein, CDR3 DNA. D genes are given only for firm matches. Where a row states a size, it is once, few, many or the class of an expanded clone; other rows omit it.

TRBJ2-1	TRBV4-2	-	once	CASSQEGRSSYNEQFF	TGTGCCAGCAGCCAAGAGGGGCGGAGCTCCTACAATGAGCAGTTCTTC
TRBJ1-3	TRBV11-1	TRBD1	few	CASSSSTGVGNTIYF	TGTGCCAGCAGCTCGTCTACAGGGGTTGGAAACACCATATATTTT
TRBJ1-5	TRBV14	TRBD1	-	CASSPTGQGSNQPQHF	TGTGCCAGCAGCCCGACTGGACAGGGTAGCAATCAGCCCCAGCATTTT
TRBJ1-2	TRBV12-3/TRBV12-4	-	once	CASSARQAGGYTF	TGTGCCAGCAGTGCCAGACAGGCTGGGGGCTACACCTTC
TRBJ2-1	TRBV19	-	-	CASSMMYSNEQQFF	TGTGCCAGTAGTATGATGTACAGTAATGAGCAGCAGTTCTTC
TRBJ1-6	TRBV7-9	-	-	CASSPQGTNDNSPLHF	TGTGCCAGCAGCCCACAGGGAACGAATGATAATTCACCCCTCCACTTT
TRBJ2-1	TRBV27	TRBD2	-	CASRGSSYNEQFF	TGTGCCAGCCGCGGGAGCTCCTACAATGAGCAGTTCTTC
TRBJ2-1	TRBV14	-	-	CASSLRYNEQFF	TGTGCCAGCAGCCTGCGTTACAATGAGCAGTTCTTC
TRBJ1-2	TRBV3-1/TRBV3-2	-	-	CASSQDYQGIYGYTF	TGTGCCAGCAGCCAAGATTATCAGGGTATCTATGGCTACACCTTC
TRBJ2-7	TRBV29-1	TRBD1	-	CSVGTGGLPSYEQYF	TGCAGCGTTGGCACAGGGGGCTTACCTTCCTACGAGCAGTACTTC
TRBJ1-1	TRBV19	TRBD1	few	CASSGPWTGGGEAFF	TGTGCCAGTAGTGGTCCTTGGACAGGGGGAGGTGAAGCTTTCTTT
TRBJ2-7	TRBV7-9	-	-	CASSFQTALYEQYF	TGTGCCAGCAGCTTTCAGACAGCACTTTACGAGCAGTACTTC
TRBJ2-1	TRBV3-1/TRBV3-2	TRBD1	-	CASSQVYLQVWTGNYNEQFF	TGTGCCAGCAGCCAAGTGTACCTCCAGGTTTGGACAGGGAATTACAATGAGCAGTTCTTC
TRBJ1-4	TRBV5-6	TRBD1	-	CASSGVDRGSEKLFF	TGTGCCAGCAGTGGTGTGGACAGGGGGAGTGAAAAACTGTTTTTT
TRBJ1-5	TRBV27	-	-	CASSLFGGVSNQPQHF	TGTGCCAGCAGTTTATTCGGGGGTGTCAGCAATCAGCCCCAGCATTTT
TRBJ1-2	TRBV18	TRBD1	-	CASSPTGPLGYTF	TGTGCCAGCTCCCCGACAGGGCCGCTTGGCTACACCTTC
TRBJ2-5	TRBV3-1/TRBV3-2	TRBD2	-	CASSQGAGRQETQYF	TGTGCCAGCAGCCAAGGAGCGGGGCGTCAAGAGACCCAGTACTTC
TRBJ1-6	TRBV28	-	-	CASNLGGKASPLHF	TGTGCCAGCAACTTGGGGGGTAAAGCATCACCCCTCCACTTT
TRBJ2-1	TRBV6-6	-	-	CASSQRTANNEQFF	TGTGCCAGCAGTCAGCGAACGGCAAACAATGAGCAGTTCTTC
TRBJ1-1	TRBV11-2	-	-	CASSPRQGNTEAFF	TGTGCCAGCAGCCCGCGGCAGGGGAACACTGAAGCTTTCTTT
TRBJ1-5	TRBV6-4	-	-	CTRPQRLKNQPQHF	TGTACCAGACCTCAGAGACTTAAGAATCAGCCCCAGCATTTT
TRBJ1-6	TRBV6-5	TRBD1	-	CASRGTETGSPLHF	TGTGCCAGCAGGGGGACAGAGACGGGTTCACCCCTCCACTTT
TRBJ2-1	TRBV5-8	-	-	CASSLIPGAANEQFF	TGTGCCAGCAGCTTGATACCAGGGGCAGCGAATGAGCAGTTCTTC
TRBJ1-6	TRBV7-9	TRBD1	few	CASSRSTDRVNSPLHF	TGTGCCAGCAGCCGCAGTACGGACAGGGTGAATTCACCCCTCCACTTT
TRBJ2-1	TRBV7-9	TRBD2	-	CASQSGGKEQFF	TGTGCCAGTCAGAGCGGGGGGAAAGAGCAGTTCTTC
TRBJ2-7	TRBV27	TRBD1	-	CASSFSNLRGGLYF	TGTGCCAGCAGTTTTTCCAACCTAAGAGGGGGCCTGTACTTC
TRBJ1-1	TRBV5-1	-	-	CASSLVSTANTEAFF	TGCGCCAGCAGCTTGGTGTCGACAGCGAACACTGAAGCTTTCTTT
TRBJ2-1	TRBV27	TRBD2	-	CASATGGPYNEQFF	TGTGCCAGCGCGACGGGAGGGCCCTACAATGAGCAGTTCTTC
TRBJ2-5	TRBV29-1	TRBD1	-	CSVNTGGPETQYF	TGCAGCGTGAATACAGGGGGTCCAGAGACCCAGTACTTC
TRBJ1-6	TRBV7-2	-	-	CASSPGRFHSPLHF	TGTGCCAGCAGCCCGGGTCGCTTCCATTCACCCCTCCACTTT
TRBJ1-3	TRBV5-1	-	-	CASTPGGSGNTIYF	TGCGCCAGCACCCCCGGGGGCTCTGGAAACACCATATATTTT
TRBJ2-7	TRBV3-1/TRBV3-2	-	-	CASSHRAAGYEQYF	TGTGCCAGCAGCCACAGGGCCGCCGGCTACGAGCAGTACTTC
TRBJ2-7	TRBV5-8	TRBD1	few	CASSVTGTGFSYEQYF	TGTGCCAGCAGCGTAACCGGGACAGGTTTTTCCTACGAGCAGTACTTC
TRBJ1-2	TRBV6-5	TRBD1	-	CASSPTGIYGYTF	TGTGCCAGCAGTCCGACAGGGATCTATGGCTACACCTTC
TRBJ1-3	TRBV9	TRBD1	-	CASSVDVTGLGNTIYF	TGTGCCAGCAGCGTAGATGTGACAGGGTTAGGAAACACCATATATTTT
TRBJ2-1	TRBV3-1/TRBV3-2	-	-	CASSQDGHNEQFF	TGTGCCAGCAGCCAAGACGGACATAATGAGCAGTTCTTC
TRBJ2-1	TRBV5-6	-	-	CASHARGSYNEQFF	TGTGCCAGTCATGCCAGGGGATCCTACAATGAGCAGTTCTTC
TRBJ1-3	TRBV2	-	-	CASSVQGFSGNTIYF	TGTGCCAGCAGTGTCCAGGGATTCTCTGGAAACACCATATATTTT
TRBJ1-5	TRBV10-3	-	-	CAISESVVVQAQHF	TGTGCCATCAGTGAGTCGGTTGTAGTCCAGGCCCAGCATTTT
TRBJ1-6	TRBV27	TRBD1	-	CASRPGTVNSPLHF	TGTGCCAGCAGGCCCGGGACAGTGAATTCACCCCTCCACTTT
TRBJ2-1	TRBV24-1	-	-	CATSDFGQQNNEQFF	TGTGCCACCAGTGATTTTGGACAGCAAAACAATGAGCAGTTCTTC
TRBJ2-1	TRBV4-1	-	-	CASSQEGGGGPYNEQFF	TGCGCCAGCAGCCAAGAAGGAGGGGGGGGCCCTTACAATGAGCAGTTCTTC
TRBJ2-7	TRBV7-3	-	-	CASSLTGPDSYEQYF	TGTGCCAGCAGCTTAACTGGGCCTGACTCCTACGAGCAGTACTTC
TRBJ2-7	TRBV19	-	-	CASSITGTYEQYF	TGTGCCAGTAGTATTACAGGCACCTACGAGCAGTACTTC
TRBJ2-7	TRBV6-5	-	-	CASISRGIKSEQYF	TGTGCCAGCATCTCGCGCGGGATTAAATCCGAGCAGTACTTC